The 11 T cell receptor beta chains below come from one sample, sequenced in a study of siplizumab effects on memory and regulatory T cells. Mixed lymphocyte reaction cells were cocultured at 37°C for 5 to 7 days. These receptors have no identified antigens. Only in-frame clones appear in the TCRdb table, and some are missing; sequencing was by immunoSEQ multiplex PCR. The sample carries some 20,000 clones, roughly 51% recorded once. Specimen: CFSE-low (dividing) CD4+ T cells sorted from an allogeneic mixed lymphocyte reaction. Receptors originate from a human donor in good health; the cells came from an allogeneic mixed lymphocyte reaction.

The chain couples TRBV27 to TRBJ1-6; D is perhaps TRBD1 (5 bases). CDR3 size: 14 residues. The germline V and J ends were trimmed by 3 bases and 8 bases, with 11 bases remaining between them. Germline V CDR1 and CDR2: MNHEY, SMNVEV (reference sequence). CDR3 sequence: CASSFRDPYSPLHF. The CDR3 nucleotides read TGTGCCAGCAGTTTCCGGGACCCTTATTCACCCCTCCACTTT.

The V gene is TRBV5-5, the J gene TRBJ2-7, with D unclear. Per germline, CDR1 SGHKS and CDR2 YYEKEE (reference sequence). The CDR3 is 14 amino acids. Trimming removed 0 bases from V and 3 bases from J, with 10 bases in between. The CDR3 sequence is CASSLAPTNYEQYF. As DNA, the CDR3 is TGTGCCAGCAGCTTGGCTCCGACAAACTACGAGCAGTACTTC.

This clone has only a few counts. V usage is TRBV7-9 and J usage is TRBJ2-3; a possible D gene is TRBD2 (6 bases). CDR1 is SEHNR, CDR2 FQNEAQ, per germline (reference sequence). Trimming took 5 bases from V and 6 from J, leaving 15 bases between them. This CDR3 is 14 amino acids long. CDR3 coding DNA: TGTGCCAGCAGCCCGATCCCAGCGGGCGATACGCAGTATTTT. Its protein product is CASSPIPAGDTQYF.

The rearrangement links TRBV18 to TRBJ1-4; possibly TRBD1 for D (5 bases). The V end was cut by 3 bases, the J end by 8 bases, with 10 bases between. CDR3 size: 13 residues. CDR1 KGHSH and CDR2 LQKENI come from the germline V gene. CDR3 residues: CASSPGRDEKLFF. The CDR3 region has the DNA TGTGCCAGCTCACCGGGTAGGGACGAAAAACTGTTTTTT.

The V call is TRBV6-5, the J call TRBJ2-7; D tentatively reads TRBD1 or TRBD2 (5 bases each). CDR3 length equals 14 residues. The V end was cut by 10 bases, the J end by 0 bases, with 16 bases between. In germline, CDR1 is MNHEY, CDR2 SVGAGI. CDR3 coding DNA: TGTGCCATCCGTCGGGACCCCAGCTCCTACGAGCAGTACTTC. Translating gives CAIRRDPSSYEQYF.

The chain has TRBV27 and TRBJ2-7; D might be TRBD1 or TRBD2, each matching 5 bases. Trimming took off 7 bases at V and 0 bases at J, with 13 bases between the two ends. This CDR3 region has 14 residues. CDR1 MNHEY and CDR2 SMNVEV come from the germline V gene (reference sequence). The chain's CDR3 is CASKTITGSYEQYF. CDR3 nucleotide sequence: TGTGCCAGCAAGACTATTACAGGCTCCTACGAGCAGTACTTC.

This chain links TRBV18 with TRBJ2-5; D gene ambiguous. The DNA end is more similar to TRBJ2-7, so the J call may be wrong. Germline CDR1 reads KGHSH; CDR2 reads LQKENI. CDR3 length equals 13 residues. CDR3 in DNA: TGTGCCAGCTCACCCTTCAGCTCCTACGAGCAGTACTTC. Translating gives CASSPFSSYEQYF.

The genes are TRBV28 and TRBJ1-2; D uncertain. CDR3 length equals 12 residues. V gave up 3 bases and J gave up 4 bases, with 6 bases separating them. Germline-derived CDR1 and CDR2 are MDHEN and SYDVKM. CDR3 amino acids: CASSLGTYGYTF. The CDR3, as DNA: TGTGCCAGCAGTTTGGGCACCTATGGCTACACCTTC.

V and J are TRBV6-1 and TRBJ1-1; no reliable D call. V lost 10 bases to trimming and J lost 3 bases, with 3 bases between them. The CDR3 contains 9 residues. In germline, CDR1 is MNHNS, CDR2 SASEGT. CDR3 sequence: CATYTEAFF. As DNA, the CDR3 is TGTGCCACCTACACTGAAGCTTTCTTT.

The rearrangement links TRBV5-4 to TRBJ1-5; the D gene is possibly TRBD1 (6 bases). This CDR3 contains 14 residues. Germline V gene sequence: CDR1 SGHNT, CDR2 YYREEE (reference sequence). Trimming removed 4 bases from V and 2 bases from J, with 10 bases in between. CDR3 nucleotide sequence: TGTGCCAGCAGCCTGACAGGAGGCAATCAGCCCCAGCATTTT. It translates to CASSLTGGNQPQHF.

This clone has a handful of counts. The gene calls are TRBV6-1 and TRBJ2-2, with 9 bases that match TRBD1. The CDR3 totals 14 residues. With V trimmed by 6 bases and J by 7 bases, 6 bases remained unmatched. Germline V gives CDR1 MNHNS, CDR2 SASEGT. For the CDR3, the DNA is TGTGCCAGCAGACCGGACAGGGGTGGCGGGGAGCTGTTTTTT. Encoded protein: CASRPDRGGGELFF.